These 30 T cell receptor beta chains were all obtained from the same sample, sequenced in a study of blood T cell repertoires in COVID-19. The table came from immunoSEQ multiplex PCR; TCRdb's copy has only in-frame clones and leaves some out. The sample comprises roughly 68,000 clones, 70% to 90% of which are singletons, and around 9.1% rests with the top ten. The sample taken for sequencing was PBMCs or T cells enriched from blood (not recorded which). All receptors derive from a woman aged 40-49 years who had recovered from COVID-19.

The rearrangement joins TRBV15 to TRBJ2-1, with TRBD2 identical over 14 bases. The CDR3 runs 16 residues. With 1 base clipped from V and 8 bases from J, the junction kept 4 bases outside the gene matches. In germline, CDR1 is LNHNV, CDR2 YYDKDF (reference sequence). The CDR3 bases are TGTGCCACCAGCAGAGGGACTAGCGGGGGGTGGGATGAGCAGTTCTTC. Protein: CATSRGTSGGWDEQFF.

This clone was seen a single time. The chain couples TRBV6-5 to TRBJ1-5; 8 nucleotides agree with TRBD1. V dropped 6 bases and J dropped 0; count of bases not matched to a gene: 4. The germline V gene has CDR1 MNHEY and CDR2 SVGAGI. The CDR3 runs 15 residues. The CDR3 DNA reads as TGTGCCAGCAGGGGACAGGTTTATAGCAATCAGCCCCAGCATTTT. This encodes CASRGQVYSNQPQHF.

This clone is a singleton in its sample. V is TRBV5-6 and J is TRBJ1-5, with a weak D call TRBD1 (6 bases). CDR1 SGHDT and CDR2 YYEEEE come from the germline V gene. Trimming took off 2 bases at V and 2 bases at J, with 8 bases between the two ends. There are 14 residues in the CDR3. CDR3 loop: CASSLGGRNQPQHF. Written as DNA, the CDR3 is TGTGCCAGCAGCTTAGGGGGACGCAATCAGCCCCAGCATTTT.

The chain has TRBV9 and TRBJ1-5; TRBD1 aligns across 7 bases. The germline CDR1 and CDR2 sequences are SGDLS and YYNGEE. The junction had 5 bases not matched to a gene; V was cut back by 2 bases and J by 3 bases. The CDR3 runs to 15 residues. CDR3 sequence reads: CASSVTGDFNQPQHF. CDR3 nucleotide sequence: TGTGCCAGCAGCGTTACAGGGGACTTCAATCAGCCCCAGCATTTT.

V usage is TRBV5-1 and J usage is TRBJ1-1; the match to TRBD1 covers 9 bases. Germline V lookup: CDR1 SGHRS, CDR2 YFSETQ. This CDR3 contains 15 residues. After removal of 2 bases from V and 5 bases from J, the junction contained 7 bases not matched to a gene. The CDR3 nucleotides are TGCGCCAGCAGCTTCCCTGGGACAGGGAGTACTGAAGCTTTCTTT. Translated: CASSFPGTGSTEAFF.

J is TRBJ2-2 and V is TRBV14; a weak D match, TRBD2 (5 bases). V lost 2 bases and J 5 bases, leaving 9 bases between the germline ends. Germline V gene sequence: CDR1 SGHDN, CDR2 FVKESK. CDR3 length equals 14 residues. CDR3 loop: CASSQLRATGELFF. The CDR3 DNA follows: TGTGCCAGCAGCCAACTGAGGGCGACCGGGGAGCTGTTTTTT.

This chain joins TRBV9 and TRBJ1-1, with D tentatively TRBD1 (6 bases). This CDR3 region has 15 residues. Germline loops: CDR1 SGDLS, CDR2 YYNGEE. Between the trimmed V and J ends, which lost 0 bases and 3 bases, there was a span of 12 bases. The CDR3 DNA sequence: TGTGCCAGCAGCGTAGGAGGCAGGGGTGACACTGAAGCTTTCTTT. This translates into CASSVGGRGDTEAFF.

This clone has a handful of counts. The chain links TRBV5-1 to TRBJ1-3, with unresolved D. This CDR3 is 15 amino acids long. The V gene lost 4 bases and the J gene lost 4 bases, with 15 bases spanning the gap. Germline CDR1 is SGHRS and CDR2 is YFSETQ. CDR3 amino acids: CASSMDWLRGNTIYF. CDR3 DNA sequence: TGCGCCAGCAGCATGGACTGGCTGAGGGGAAACACCATATATTTT. Full variable domain (missing parts from reference TRBV5-1 and TRBJ1-3): KAGVTQTPRYLIKTRGQQVTLSCSPISGHRSVSWYQQTPGQGLQFLFEYFSETQRNKGNFPGRFSGRQFSNSRSEMNVSTLELGDSALYLCASSMDWLRGNTIYFGEGSWLTVV.

In this sample, this clone turned up once. This rearrangement joins TRBV10-3 to TRBJ1-1, with TRBD1 matching 7 bases. Germline CDR1 ENHRY, CDR2 SYGVKD. The CDR3 spans 14 residues. V trimming: 5 bases; J trimming: 0 bases; junction bases outside the gene matches: 3. CDR3 sequence: CAISIQGMNTEAFF. CDR3 nucleotide sequence: TGTGCCATCAGTATACAGGGGATGAACACTGAAGCTTTCTTT.

The CDR3 coding sequence is TGTGCCAGCAGCTTAGTGTCAGGGGGCGAACAGCCCCAGCATTTT. This gives the protein CASSLVSGGEQPQHF. The chain is built from TRBV7-2 and TRBJ1-5; 8 bases are shared with TRBD1. V lost 1 base, J lost 7 bases, and 6 bases stayed unmatched. The CDR3 has 15 residues. Looked up from germline, CDR1 is SGHTA and CDR2 is FQGNSA. Full variable domain (outside the CDR3, taken from reference TRBV7-2 and TRBJ1-5): GAGVSQSPSNKVTEKGKDVELRCDPISGHTALYWYRQSLGQGLEFLIYFQGNSAPDKSGLPSDRFSAERTGGSVSTLTIQRTQQEDSAVYLCASSLVSGGEQPQHFGDGTRLSIL.

The genes are TRBV7-6 and TRBJ1-6; TRBD1 matches 9 bases. V was pared by 1 base and J by 7 bases, with 2 bases of the junction left unmatched. The CDR3 contains 15 residues. The germline gives CDR1 SGHVS, CDR2 FNYEAQ. For the CDR3, the DNA is TGTGCCAGCAGCTTAGGGGGGACAGGGAATTCACCCCTCCACTTT. Its protein is CASSLGGTGNSPLHF.

This rearrangement joins TRBV4-1 to TRBJ1-5, with D unclear. Trimming left V 1 base short and J 0 bases short, with 7 bases between. Germline assignment: CDR1 MGHRA and CDR2 YSYEKL. This CDR3 is built from 15 residues. The CDR3 DNA reads TGCGCCAGCAGCCAAGGAGGGATTAGCAATCAGCCCCAGCATTTT. The encoded protein is CASSQGGISNQPQHF.

The CDR3 spells CASSYSSQDMNTGELFF. The DNA of the CDR3 is TGCGCCAGCAGCTACTCCTCGCAGGACATGAACACCGGGGAGCTGTTTTTT. The chain joins TRBV5-1 to TRBJ2-2; D is possibly TRBD1 (5 bases). The germline V and J ends were trimmed by 3 bases and 1 base, with 16 bases remaining between them. The CDR3 spans 17 residues. Germline V gene data show CDR1 as SGHRS and CDR2 as YFSETQ.

The chain recombines TRBV6-5 with TRBJ2-3; 8 bases align to TRBD1. This CDR3 has 14 residues. V dropped 6 bases and J dropped 5; count of bases not matched to a gene: 7. CDR1 is MNHEY and CDR2 is SVGAGI in the germline V gene. The CDR3 region is CASRGQGSLDTQYF. In DNA, the CDR3 is TGTGCCAGCAGAGGACAGGGCTCGCTAGATACGCAGTATTTT.

This sequence joins TRBV19 and TRBJ2-2; 7 nucleotides line up with TRBD1. CDR3 length: 15 residues. Germline CDR1 reads LNHDA; CDR2 reads SQIVND (reference sequence). Trimming cost V 5 bases and J 3 bases; bases outside gene matches: 6. CDR3 DNA sequence: TGTGCCAGTAGTTACAGGGGACCGGACACCGGGGAGCTGTTTTTT. Encoded protein: CASSYRGPDTGELFF.

The chain joins TRBV28 to TRBJ1-1, with 11 bases fitting TRBD1. Germline V gene data show CDR1 as MDHEN and CDR2 as SYDVKM. Unmatched junction bases numbered 9, after V lost 3 bases and J lost 6 bases. This CDR3 spans 16 amino acids. CDR3 in DNA: TGTGCCAGCAGTTTCCCTGGACAGGGGGCGCGCGCTGAAGCTTTCTTT. Amino acid sequence: CASSFPGQGARAEAFF.

The chain carries TRBV19 and TRBJ2-1; TRBD1 matches 7 bases. The V gene end was trimmed by 0 bases and the J gene end by 4 bases; junction bases not matched to a gene: 3. CDR1 and CDR2 (germline): LNHDA, SQIVND (reference sequence). There are 15 residues in the CDR3. The CDR3 region is CASSIETGNYNEQFF. The CDR3 nucleotides are TGTGCCAGTAGTATAGAGACAGGGAATTACAATGAGCAGTTCTTC.

This chain uses TRBV24-1 with TRBJ2-5; 8 nucleotides match TRBD2. V shed 4 bases, J shed 3 bases, and the junction held 6 bases outside the gene matches. Germline values: CDR1 KGHDR, CDR2 SFDVKD. The CDR3 covers 15 residues. CDR3 nucleotides: TGTGCCACCAGTGACCCTACTAGCGGCAAAGAGACCCAGTACTTC. Translated: CATSDPTSGKETQYF.

The rearrangement joins TRBV2 to TRBJ1-6, with TRBD1 matching over 8 bases. Per the germline V gene, CDR1 is SNHLY and CDR2 is FYNNEI. Trimming removed 5 bases from V and 6 bases from J; junction bases left unmatched: 9. There are 16 residues in the CDR3. The CDR3 region is CASSPKGDRLNSPLHF. The CDR3 nucleotides read TGTGCCAGCAGTCCTAAAGGGGACAGGCTTAATTCACCCCTCCACTTT.

The CDR3 here is CASSYSPSGGEETQYF. CDR3 sequence (DNA): TGTGCCAGCAGTTACTCTCCTAGCGGGGGGGAAGAGACCCAGTACTTC. This chain uses TRBV6-5 with TRBJ2-5; 12 positions match TRBD2. The V segment lost 0 bases and the J segment 3 bases; nucleotides outside the gene matches: 2. The CDR3 spans 16 residues. The germline V gene encodes CDR1 MNHEY and CDR2 SVGAGI.

The chain recombines TRBV5-6 with TRBJ1-2; the D gene is possibly TRBD1 (5 bases). Germline V gene sequence: CDR1 SGHDT, CDR2 YYEEEE. The CDR3 runs 14 residues. The V gene lost 4 bases and the J gene lost 4 bases, with 14 bases spanning the gap. CDR3 loop: CASSPSGLGYGYTF. Here the CDR3 DNA reads TGTGCCAGCAGCCCATCAGGGTTAGGCTATGGCTACACCTTC.

The V call is TRBV4-1, the J call TRBJ1-6; tentatively, D is TRBD1 (5 bases). Germline V gives CDR1 MGHRA, CDR2 YSYEKL. This CDR3 is built from 14 residues. The germline V and J ends were trimmed by 0 bases and 8 bases, with 8 bases remaining between them. The CDR3 bases are TGCGCCAGCAGCCAAGATCGGGGGTATTCACCCCTCCACTTT. Protein sequence: CASSQDRGYSPLHF.

V is TRBV13 and J is TRBJ1-4; D possibly corresponds to TRBD1 (5 bases). V was trimmed by 2 bases and J by 5 bases, leaving 6 bases between them. This CDR3 has 13 residues. Germline CDR1 and CDR2: PRHDT and FYEKMQ (reference sequence). The chain's CDR3 is CASSLRGNEKLFF. CDR3 nucleotide sequence: TGTGCCAGCAGCTTACGGGGGAATGAAAAACTGTTTTTT. The full variable domain, in which reference TRBV13 and TRBJ1-4 provide the parts outside the CDR3, is AAGVIQSPRHLIKEKRETATLKCYPIPRHDTVYWYQQGPGQDPQFLISFYEKMQSDKGSIPDRFSAQQFSDYHSELNMSSLELGDSALYFCASSLRGNEKLFFGSGTQLSVL.

The chain joins TRBV19 to TRBJ2-3; 7 bases agree with TRBD1. Germline CDR1 is LNHDA and CDR2 is SQIVND (reference sequence). The length of the CDR3 is 18 residues. The V and J ends lost 5 bases and 1 base, in that order; junction bases with no gene match: 15. CDR3 in amino acids: CASSSDRAVIPGTDTQYF. CDR3 bases: TGTGCCAGTAGTTCAGACAGGGCGGTAATTCCTGGCACAGATACGCAGTATTTT.

The chain has TRBV6-1 and TRBJ2-2; D is uncertain. Germline CDR1 MNHNS, CDR2 SASEGT. The CDR3 is 12 amino acids. Trimming stripped 0 bases from V and 13 bases from J, with 9 bases between. The CDR3: CASSEATSRLFF. The CDR3 DNA follows: TGTGCCAGCAGTGAAGCGACAAGTCGGCTGTTTTTT.

This chain connects TRBV18 to TRBJ1-2; TRBD1 matches at 7 bases. CDR1 is KGHSH, CDR2 LQKENI, per germline. The V gene end was trimmed by 0 bases and the J gene end by 6 bases; junction bases not matched to a gene: 7. This CDR3 is 15 amino acids long. The DNA of the CDR3 is TGTGCCAGCTCACCACCGGGGCAGGGGGGTGATGGCTACACCTTC. Its protein is CASSPPGQGGDGYTF.

CDR3 sequence: CASSPSGGGAGEQYF. CDR3 DNA: TGTGCCAGCAGCCCCTCGGGCGGGGGGGCGGGCGAGCAGTACTTC. V usage is TRBV6-5 and J usage is TRBJ2-7, with TRBD2 matching over 9 bases. The CDR3 spans 15 residues. Trimming removed 6 bases from V and 6 bases from J; junction bases left unmatched: 12. Germline V gene lookup returns CDR1 MNHEY and CDR2 SVGAGI.

The CDR3 here is CASSLELAGSGELFF. Here the CDR3 DNA reads TGCGCCAGCAGCTTGGAACTAGCGGGGTCCGGGGAGCTGTTTTTT. The chain couples TRBV5-1 to TRBJ2-2; 10 bases map to TRBD2. The trim removed 0 bases at V and 6 bases at J, leaving 2 bases unmatched. Germline V gene lookup returns CDR1 SGHRS and CDR2 YFSETQ. The CDR3 contains 15 residues. Drawing the rest from reference TRBV5-1 and TRBJ2-2, the complete variable domain is KAGVTQTPRYLIKTRGQQVTLSCSPISGHRSVSWYQQTPGQGLQFLFEYFSETQRNKGNFPGRFSGRQFSNSRSEMNVSTLELGDSALYLCASSLELAGSGELFFGEGSRLTVL.

V and J are TRBV5-1 and TRBJ2-2, with D possibly TRBD1 on 5 matching bases. Germline values: CDR1 SGHRS, CDR2 YFSETQ. This CDR3 is built from 14 residues. Trimming cost V 4 bases and J 4 bases, with 11 bases left between them. The CDR3 bases are TGCGCCAGCAGCCCAGGGAACCCCACCGGGGAGCTGTTTTTT. Its protein is CASSPGNPTGELFF.

The chain links TRBV5-4 to TRBJ1-2; TRBD1 matches 7 bases. CDR3 length: 17 amino acids. Unmatched junction bases numbered 10, after V lost 0 bases and J lost 2 bases. From germline, CDR1 is SGHNT and CDR2 YYREEE (reference sequence). The CDR3 region is CASSLEVRLTGNYGYTF. For the CDR3, the DNA is TGTGCCAGCAGCTTGGAGGTACGCTTGACAGGGAACTATGGCTACACCTTC.